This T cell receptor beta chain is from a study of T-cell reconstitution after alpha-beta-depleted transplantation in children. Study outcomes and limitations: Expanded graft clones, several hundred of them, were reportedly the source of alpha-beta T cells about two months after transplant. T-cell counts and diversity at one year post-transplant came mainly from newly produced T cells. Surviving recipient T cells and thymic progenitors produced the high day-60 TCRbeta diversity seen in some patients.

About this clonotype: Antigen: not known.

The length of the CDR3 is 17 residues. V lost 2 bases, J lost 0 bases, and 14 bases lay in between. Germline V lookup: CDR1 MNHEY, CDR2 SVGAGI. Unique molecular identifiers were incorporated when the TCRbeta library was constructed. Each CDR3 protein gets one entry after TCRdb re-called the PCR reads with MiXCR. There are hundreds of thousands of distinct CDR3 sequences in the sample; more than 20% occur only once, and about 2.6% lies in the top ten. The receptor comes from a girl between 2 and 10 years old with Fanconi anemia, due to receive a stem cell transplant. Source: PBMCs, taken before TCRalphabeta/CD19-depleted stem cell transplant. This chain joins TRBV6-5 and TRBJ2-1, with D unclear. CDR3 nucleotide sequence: TGTGCCAGCAGTTACACCCAAGGACGGAGCTCCTACAATGAGCAGTTCTTC. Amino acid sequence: CASSYTQGRSSYNEQFF.